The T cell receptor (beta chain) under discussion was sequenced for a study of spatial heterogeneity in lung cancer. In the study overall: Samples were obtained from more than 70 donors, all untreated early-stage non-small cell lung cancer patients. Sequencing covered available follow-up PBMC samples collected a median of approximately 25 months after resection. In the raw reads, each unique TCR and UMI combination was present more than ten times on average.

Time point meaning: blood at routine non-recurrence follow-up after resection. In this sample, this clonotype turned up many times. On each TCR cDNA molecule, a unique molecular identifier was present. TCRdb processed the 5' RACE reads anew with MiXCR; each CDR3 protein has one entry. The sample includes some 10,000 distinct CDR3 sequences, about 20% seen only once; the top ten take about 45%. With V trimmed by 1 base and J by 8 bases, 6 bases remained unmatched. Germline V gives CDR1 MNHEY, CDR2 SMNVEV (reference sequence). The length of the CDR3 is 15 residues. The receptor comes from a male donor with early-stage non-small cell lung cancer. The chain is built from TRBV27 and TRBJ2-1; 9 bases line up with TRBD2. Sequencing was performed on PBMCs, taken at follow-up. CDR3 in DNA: TGTGCCAGCAGTTTATGGGCTAGCGGGACCGATGAGCAGTTCTTC. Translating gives CASSLWASGTDEQFF.